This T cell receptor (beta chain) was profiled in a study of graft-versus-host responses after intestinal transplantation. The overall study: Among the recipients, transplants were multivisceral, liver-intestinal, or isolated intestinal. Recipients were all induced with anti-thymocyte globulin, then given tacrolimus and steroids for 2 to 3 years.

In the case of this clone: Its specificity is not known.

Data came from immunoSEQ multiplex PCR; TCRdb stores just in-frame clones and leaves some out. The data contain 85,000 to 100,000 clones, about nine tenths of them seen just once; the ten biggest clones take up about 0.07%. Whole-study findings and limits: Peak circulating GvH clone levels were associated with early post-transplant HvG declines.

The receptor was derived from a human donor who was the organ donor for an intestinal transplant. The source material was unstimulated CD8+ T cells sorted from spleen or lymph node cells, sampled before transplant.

The CDR3 DNA follows: TGCAGCGTTGGCTTTTATTCCGAGACAGATACGCAGTATTTT. Its protein is CSVGFYSETDTQYF. The chain carries TRBV29-1 and TRBJ2-3, with no clear D. Between the trimmed V and J ends, which lost 4 bases and 3 bases, there was a span of 14 bases. Germline V gene data show CDR1 as SQVTM and CDR2 as ANQGSEA. The CDR3 is 14 amino acids.